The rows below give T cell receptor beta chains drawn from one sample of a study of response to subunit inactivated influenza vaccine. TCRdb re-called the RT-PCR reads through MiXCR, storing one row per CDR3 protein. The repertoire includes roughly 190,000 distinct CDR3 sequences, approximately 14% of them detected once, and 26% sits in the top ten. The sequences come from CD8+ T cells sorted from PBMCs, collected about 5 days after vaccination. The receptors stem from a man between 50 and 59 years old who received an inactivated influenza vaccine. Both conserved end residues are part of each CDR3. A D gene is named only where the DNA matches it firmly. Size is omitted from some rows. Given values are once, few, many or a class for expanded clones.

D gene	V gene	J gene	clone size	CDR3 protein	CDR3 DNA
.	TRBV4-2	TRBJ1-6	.	CASSQALSVLRSPLHF	TGTGCCAGCAGCCAAGCTTTGTCAGTGCTACGGTCACCCCTCCACTTT
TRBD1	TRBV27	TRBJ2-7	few	CASSLSVGQGVGEQYF	TGTGCCAGCAGTTTATCGGTTGGACAGGGGGTGGGGGAGCAGTACTTC
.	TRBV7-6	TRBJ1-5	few	CASSLLAGNQPQHF	TGTGCCAGCAGCTTATTGGCAGGGAATCAGCCCCAGCATTTT
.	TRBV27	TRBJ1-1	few	CASSFLRDTEAFF	TGTGCCAGCAGTTTTCTGAGGGACACTGAAGCTTTCTTT
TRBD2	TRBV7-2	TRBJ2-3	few	CASSLVGVGGAADTQYF	TGTGCCAGCAGCTTAGTAGGGGTCGGGGGGGCGGCAGATACGCAGTATTTT
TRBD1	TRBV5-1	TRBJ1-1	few	CASSFFRDRGGDTEAFF	TGCGCCAGCAGCTTTTTCCGGGACAGGGGAGGGGACACTGAAGCTTTCTTT
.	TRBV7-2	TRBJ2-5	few	CASSFSLGRRVQETQYF	TGTGCCAGCAGCTTTTCCCTAGGGAGGAGGGTACAAGAGACCCAGTACTTC
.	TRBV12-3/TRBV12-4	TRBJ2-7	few	CASSLNRPAAGQYF	TGTGCCAGCAGTTTAAACAGGCCCGCGGCTGGGCAGTACTTC
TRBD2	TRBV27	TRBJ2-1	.	CASLGLENNEQFF	TGTGCCAGCCTGGGACTAGAGAACAATGAGCAGTTCTTC
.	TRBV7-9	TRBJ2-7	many	CASSYTGTSYEQYF	TGTGCCAGCAGCTATACAGGGACCTCCTACGAGCAGTACTTC
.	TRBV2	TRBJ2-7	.	CASRGGRYEQYF	TGTGCCAGCAGGGGAGGACGCTACGAGCAGTACTTC
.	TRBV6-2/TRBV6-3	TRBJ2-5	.	CASSYSGLGGETQYF	TGTGCCAGCAGTTACTCTGGCCTAGGGGGAGAGACCCAGTACTTC
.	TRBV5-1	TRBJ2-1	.	CASSLRGADLHEQFF	TGCGCCAGCAGCTTGAGAGGGGCCGACCTCCATGAGCAGTTCTTC
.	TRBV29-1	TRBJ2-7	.	CSVTQGPYEQYF	TGCAGCGTTACCCAGGGCCCCTACGAGCAGTACTTC
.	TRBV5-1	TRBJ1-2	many	CASSLEFREPYGYTF	TGCGCCAGCAGCTTGGAATTCCGGGAGCCCTATGGCTACACCTTC
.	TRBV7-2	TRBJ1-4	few	CASSLFVSLQSEALRVNEKLFF	TGTGCCAGCAGCTTATTCGTCTCCCTCCAGTCCGAGGCCTTGCGGGTTAATGAAAAACTGTTTTTT
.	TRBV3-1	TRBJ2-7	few	CASRLGRSYEQYF	TGTGCCAGCAGATTAGGGAGGTCCTACGAGCAGTACTTC
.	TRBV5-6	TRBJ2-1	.	CASSPFRGVGGLSYNEQFF	TGTGCCAGCAGCCCCTTCAGGGGGGTTGGGGGGCTCTCCTACAATGAGCAGTTCTTC
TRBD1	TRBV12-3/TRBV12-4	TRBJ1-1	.	CASSPTGSTEAFF	TGTGCCAGCAGCCCGACAGGGTCCACTGAAGCTTTCTTT
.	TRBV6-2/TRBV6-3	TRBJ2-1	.	CASSYSLNNEQFF	TGTGCCAGCAGTTATTCCCTTAACAATGAGCAGTTCTTC
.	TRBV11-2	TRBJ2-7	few	CASSLGRVYEQYF	TGTGCCAGCAGCTTGGGCCGGGTATACGAGCAGTACTTC
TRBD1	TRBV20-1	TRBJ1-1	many	CSARPTGTYTEAFF	TGCAGTGCTAGGCCGACAGGGACCTACACTGAAGCTTTCTTT
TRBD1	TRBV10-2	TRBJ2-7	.	CASSRQGANEQYF	TGCGCCAGCAGTAGACAGGGGGCCAACGAGCAGTACTTC
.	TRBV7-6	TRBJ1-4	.	CASSLAGVNEILFF	TGTGCCAGCAGCTTAGCGGGCGTTAATGAAATACTGTTTTTT
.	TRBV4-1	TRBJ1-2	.	CASSQVGREVHGYTF	TGCGCCAGCAGCCAAGTCGGCAGGGAGGTTCATGGCTACACCTTC
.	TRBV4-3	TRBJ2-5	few	CASSQGGPSGRETQYF	TGCGCCAGCAGCCAAGGAGGGCCCTCTGGGAGGGAGACCCAGTACTTC
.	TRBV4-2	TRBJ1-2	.	CASSQDSPTANYGYTF	TGTGCCAGCAGCCAAGATTCCCCGACAGCTAACTATGGCTACACCTTC
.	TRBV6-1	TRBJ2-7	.	CASSPTGNSYEQYF	TGTGCCAGCAGTCCCACAGGGAACTCCTACGAGCAGTACTTC
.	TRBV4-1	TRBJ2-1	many	CASSQDYGEQFF	TGCGCCAGCAGCCAAGATTACGGTGAGCAGTTCTTC
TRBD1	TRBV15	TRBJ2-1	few	CATSRATGINDEQFF	TGTGCCACCAGCAGAGCGACAGGGATAAACGATGAGCAGTTCTTC
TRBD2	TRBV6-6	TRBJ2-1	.	CAGGGPNEQFF	TGTGCTGGCGGGGGGCCCAATGAGCAGTTCTTC
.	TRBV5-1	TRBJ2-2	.	CASSLGQRSNIMTVELFF	TGCGCCAGCAGCTTGGGGCAGCGATCCAACATAATGACCGTGGAGCTGTTTTTT
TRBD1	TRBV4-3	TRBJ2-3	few	CASSYGTGVVADTQYF	TGCGCCAGCAGCTATGGGACAGGGGTGGTCGCAGATACGCAGTATTTT
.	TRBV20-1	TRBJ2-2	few	CSARDPARALTGELFF	TGCAGTGCTAGAGATCCCGCCCGGGCGCTGACCGGGGAGCTGTTTTTT
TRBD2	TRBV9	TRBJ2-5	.	CASSARLAGGSPGETQYF	TGTGCCAGCAGCGCGCGCCTAGCGGGGGGTTCCCCGGGGGAGACCCAGTACTTC
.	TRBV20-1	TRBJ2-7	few	CSARDLEAGAPYEQYF	TGCAGTGCTAGAGATTTAGAGGCGGGGGCCCCCTACGAGCAGTACTTC
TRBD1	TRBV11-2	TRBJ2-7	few	CASSWVDRGENEQYF	TGTGCCAGCAGCTGGGTGGACAGGGGAGAAAACGAGCAGTACTTC
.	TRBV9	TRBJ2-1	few	CASSVEPNEQFF	TGTGCCAGCAGCGTAGAACCAAATGAGCAGTTCTTC
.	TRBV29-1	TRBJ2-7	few	CSVEDKSYEQYF	TGCAGCGTTGAAGATAAGTCCTACGAGCAGTACTTC
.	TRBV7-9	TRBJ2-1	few	CASTRLDYNEQFF	TGTGCCAGCACCAGACTAGACTACAATGAGCAGTTCTTC
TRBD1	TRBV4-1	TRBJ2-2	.	CASSQPTGGFNPGELFF	TGCGCCAGCAGCCAACCGACAGGGGGCTTTAATCCCGGGGAGCTGTTTTTT
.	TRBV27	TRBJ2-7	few	CASSSTGPPSYEQYF	TGTGCCAGCAGTTCTACGGGACCGCCATCCTACGAGCAGTACTTC
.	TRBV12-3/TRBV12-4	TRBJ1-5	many	CASTPDGINQPQHF	TGTGCCAGCACCCCGGACGGTATCAATCAGCCCCAGCATTTT
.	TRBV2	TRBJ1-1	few	CASSRGAALWHTEAFF	TGTGCCAGCAGTCGGGGGGCTGCTCTATGGCACACTGAAGCTTTCTTT
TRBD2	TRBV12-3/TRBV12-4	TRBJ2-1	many	CASSDGGGSYNEQFF	TGTGCCAGCAGTGACGGCGGGGGCTCCTACAATGAGCAGTTCTTC
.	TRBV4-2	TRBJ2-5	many	CASSQDSTGLLGGTQYF	TGTGCCAGCAGCCAAGATTCGACAGGACTACTTGGTGGGACCCAGTACTTC
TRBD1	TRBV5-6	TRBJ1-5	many	CASSLDRDNQPQHF	TGTGCCAGCAGCCTTGACAGGGACAATCAGCCCCAGCATTTT
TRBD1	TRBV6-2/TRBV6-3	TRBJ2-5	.	CASSKWTGQETQYF	TGTGCCAGCAGTAAATGGACAGGACAGGAGACCCAGTACTTC
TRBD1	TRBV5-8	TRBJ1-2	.	CASSTTGKLRDYGYTF	TGTGCCAGCAGTACGACAGGGAAGCTAAGGGACTATGGCTACACCTTC
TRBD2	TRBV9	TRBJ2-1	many	CASRASGGPYNEQFF	TGTGCCAGCAGGGCTAGCGGGGGGCCCTACAATGAGCAGTTCTTC
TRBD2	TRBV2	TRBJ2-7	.	CASTPRLPGLAGTTYEQYF	TGTGCCAGCACCCCGCGGTTGCCGGGACTAGCGGGAACTACCTACGAGCAGTACTTC
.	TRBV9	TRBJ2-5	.	CASSVGTDQETQYF	TGTGCCAGCAGCGTAGGGACAGACCAAGAGACCCAGTACTTC
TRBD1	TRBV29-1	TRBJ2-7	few	CSVGGTGDGYEQYF	TGCAGCGTTGGGGGGACAGGGGACGGCTACGAGCAGTACTTC
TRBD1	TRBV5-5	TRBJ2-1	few	CASSWGTGTALIYNEQFF	TGTGCCAGCAGCTGGGGGACAGGGACAGCCCTTATCTACAATGAGCAGTTCTTC
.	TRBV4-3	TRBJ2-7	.	CASSIMTGGYYEQYF	TGCGCCAGCAGCATCATGACAGGCGGGTACTACGAGCAGTACTTC
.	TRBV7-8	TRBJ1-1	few	CASSLVGGASNTEAFF	TGTGCCAGCAGCTTAGTTGGGGGCGCCTCGAACACTGAAGCTTTCTTT
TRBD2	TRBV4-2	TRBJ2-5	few	CASSQFPGLAASQETQYF	TGTGCCAGCAGCCAATTTCCGGGGCTAGCGGCCAGCCAAGAGACCCAGTACTTC
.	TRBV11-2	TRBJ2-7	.	CASTGGQALSYEQYF	TGTGCCAGTACCGGGGGGCAGGCCCTCTCCTACGAGCAGTACTTC
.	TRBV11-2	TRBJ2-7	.	CASGDQPKQYF	TGTGCCAGCGGAGACCAACCCAAGCAGTACTTC